A selection of T cell receptor beta chains follows, all from one sample in a study of T cell responses to AZD1222 COVID-19 vaccine. Profiled with immunoSEQ multiplex PCR; TCRdb holds only in-frame clones, not every one. Among 80,000 to 90,000 clones listed, approximately 87% were seen once. The input for sequencing was peripheral blood, taken on day 0 of MenACWY control vaccination. The receptors derive from an adult in good health. The conserved cysteine and the conserved F or W are not part of the CDR3 here. Fields, in order: J gene, V gene, CDR3 protein.

>TRBJ1-2|TRBV29-1
SVRGAYYGYT
>TRBJ1-4|TRBV28
ASSTTGDPATNEKLF
>TRBJ2-7|TRBV7-9
ASSPRAHYEQY
>TRBJ1-1|TRBV5-1
ASSSDRENTEAF
>TRBJ2-7|TRBV6-5
ASSLDRGASYEQY
>TRBJ1-2|TRBV19
ASRRPGSIAYGYT
>TRBJ2-7|TRBV28
ASSLNVGYKKQY
>TRBJ1-4|TRBV6-5
ASSYRGWGEKLF
>TRBJ2-1|TRBV15
ATSRVGLAVNEQF
>TRBJ2-1|TRBV5-4
ASSFGLADYNEQF
>TRBJ2-3|TRBV9
ASSGGGTDTQY
>TRBJ2-7|TRBV2
ASSESGTGPYEQY
>TRBJ2-7|TRBV5-3
ARDDRTIGLAGQY
>TRBJ1-1|TRBV6-5
ASRPTGANTEAF
>TRBJ2-3|TRBV5-6
ASGGGTDTQY
>TRBJ1-2|TRBV29-1
SGGQVEGGYT
>TRBJ1-1|TRBV28
ASSFLDRNTEAF
>TRBJ2-1|TRBV5-6
ASSLGQLITPYNEQF
>TRBJ2-2|TRBV4-2
ASSQEAGQGNTGELF
>TRBJ1-1|TRBV19
ASSIGTPGEAF
>TRBJ2-1|TRBV9
ASSVMAGSNEQF
>TRBJ1-2|TRBV7-9
ASSRTGDFPGYT
>TRBJ1-1|TRBV6-6
ASRSPTNTEAF
>TRBJ1-1|TRBV7-6
ASSLWFEVGMNTEAF
>TRBJ1-2|TRBV10-2
ASSEGGDYGYT
>TRBJ2-3|TRBV28
ASSPTRDTDTQY
>TRBJ2-1|TRBV6-5
ASSYSRMYWHEQF
>TRBJ2-1|TRBV7-9
ASSFFAGTSGRNEQF
>TRBJ2-5|TRBV7-6
ASSKLAGGQETQY
>TRBJ1-4|TRBV5-6
ASSLVGPHLNEKLF
>TRBJ2-7|TRBV28
ASRGAYEQY
>TRBJ1-4|TRBV6-1
ASSEAAGQGSEKLF
>TRBJ1-1|TRBV5-6
ASSLLGERMNTEAF
>TRBJ1-1|TRBV28
ASSFVSKAF
>TRBJ2-2|TRBV5-1
ASRQRGGNSNTGELF
>TRBJ1-2|TRBV6-2/TRBV6-3
ASSYSGHPT
>TRBJ2-1|TRBV13
ASSLNHFPTNEQF
>TRBJ1-1|TRBV19
ASTVSVNTEAF
>TRBJ1-1|TRBV12-3/TRBV12-4
ASIQGGRALAF
>TRBJ2-2|TRBV7-2
ASRLRASANTGELF
>TRBJ2-7|TRBV7-2
ASSLSRGSSYEQY
>TRBJ2-7|TRBV19
ASSRGGSSYEQY
>TRBJ1-1|TRBV28
ASRTGGSEAF
>TRBJ2-7|TRBV5-4
ASSFTGTYEQY
>TRBJ1-2|TRBV28
ASSHDMVNGYT
>TRBJ2-1|TRBV29-1
SVGTSGHSYNEQF
>TRBJ1-5|TRBV7-2
ASSRADNQPQH
>TRBJ1-1|TRBV5-1
ASSSQPNTEAF
>TRBJ2-3|TRBV5-1
ASSRGTGTDTQY
>TRBJ1-1|TRBV7-2
ASSLVSLTEAF
>TRBJ2-3|TRBV5-1
ASNAGGDTQY
>TRBJ2-7|TRBV11-2
ASRGPIRSSYEQY
>TRBJ2-7|TRBV4-2
ASSQEVLAGYYEQY
>TRBJ2-7|TRBV14
ASGEGLGQY
>TRBJ1-5|TRBV18
ASSPVQGDGNQPQH
>TRBJ2-7|TRBV7-3
ASSLGTSGSYEQY
>TRBJ2-7|TRBV10-3
AISGTKLLSEQY
>TRBJ1-2|TRBV7-3
ASSFKVNRYGYT
>TRBJ1-3|TRBV7-2
ASMIGPGNTIY